This T cell receptor (beta chain) stems from a study of human T cells and chemical hapten exposure. This clonotype was picked up many times. The target antigen is unknown. The CDR3 is 13 residues long. Trimming stripped 6 bases from V and 3 bases from J, with 9 bases between. Per germline, CDR1 MDHEN and CDR2 SYDVKM. The sample's time point: pre-sensitization, week 0. The treatment is: therapeutic diphenylcyclopropenone sensitization with weekly scalp DPC. Sequencing started from total RNA isolated from unfractionated whole blood. General observations from the study: DPC sensitization did not alter TCRs above 1 in 1000 frequency.

Each CDR3 protein gets one entry after TCRdb re-called the RACE reads with MiXCR. The table records under 60,000 distinct CDR3 sequences, 8.5% to 10% of them present only once. This TCR derives from a woman in her twenties or thirties with alopecia areata. Some clones in this sample may be carry-over from other donors' samples. The source material was whole blood, sampled in connection with sensitization to the hapten diphenylcyclopropenone (DPC). The V and J genes are TRBV28 and TRBJ2-4; a possible D gene is TRBD1 (6 bases). The chain's CDR3 is CASRGHGKNIQYF. DNA for the CDR3: TGTGCCAGCAGGGGACACGGCAAAAACATTCAGTACTTC.